The present TCR beta chain was sequenced within a study of spatial heterogeneity in lung cancer. Study background: Detected sequences consistently included more beta-chain ones than alpha-chain ones. Each unique TCR and UMI combination was seen more than ten times on average in raw reads. Study findings and constraints: At resection, ubiquitous expanded tumor TCRs appeared in blood more than at follow-up.

Stated time point: sample taken at primary tumor resection. Unsorted tumor, nontumor lung tissue or cryopreserved PBMC supplied the whole RNA. TCRdb recomputed calls from the 5' RACE reads with MiXCR, one row per CDR3 protein. The data hold roughly 100,000 distinct CDR3 sequences, with roughly 8.7% observed a single time. This clonotype was seen more than once but under ten times. Its antigen is unknown. The germline V gene has CDR1 SEHNR and CDR2 FQNEAQ (reference sequence). CDR3 length: 18 amino acids. With 5 bases removed from V and 4 bases from J, the gap between germline ends came to 23 bases. The sample in question was PBMCs, obtained at surgery. This clonotype was obtained from a male donor with early-stage non-small cell lung cancer. J is TRBJ2-2 and V is TRBV7-9; either TRBD1 or TRBD2 may fit D (5 bases each). Here the CDR3 DNA reads TGTGCCAGCAGCCCCAGATCAGCAGTCTCTGGGGGCACCGGGGAGCTGTTTTTT. Its protein is CASSPRSAVSGGTGELFF.